This T cell receptor (beta chain) emerged from a study of cytomegalovirus exposure and HLA in healthy donors. Study results and caveats: Previously analyzed data showed that most TCR beta V segments were productive at a frequency of about 87% or about 30%. There were under 200 TCR beta chains listed as cytomegalovirus-associated.

This clone was seen more than once but under ten times. Its target is not known. It was with 60 Vbeta and 13 Jbeta primers that the PCR ran. The data were produced by immunoSEQ multiplex PCR, yet TCRdb's version contains in-frame clones alone and is incomplete. The sample lists about 82,000 clones, 74% seen once, with 6.2% in the top ten. The TCR comes from a woman aged 45-65 years in good health and CMV-seropositive. Sequenced sample: PBMCs.

CDR3 DNA: TGTGCCAGCTATCCGGGACTAGTGAACAATGAGCAGTTCTTC. Protein product: CASYPGLVNNEQFF. This sequence joins TRBV28 and TRBJ2-1, with 8 positions matching TRBD2. The germline V gene encodes CDR1 MDHEN and CDR2 SYDVKM. V shed 8 bases, J shed 5 bases, and the junction held 8 bases outside the gene matches. CDR3 length: 14 residues.